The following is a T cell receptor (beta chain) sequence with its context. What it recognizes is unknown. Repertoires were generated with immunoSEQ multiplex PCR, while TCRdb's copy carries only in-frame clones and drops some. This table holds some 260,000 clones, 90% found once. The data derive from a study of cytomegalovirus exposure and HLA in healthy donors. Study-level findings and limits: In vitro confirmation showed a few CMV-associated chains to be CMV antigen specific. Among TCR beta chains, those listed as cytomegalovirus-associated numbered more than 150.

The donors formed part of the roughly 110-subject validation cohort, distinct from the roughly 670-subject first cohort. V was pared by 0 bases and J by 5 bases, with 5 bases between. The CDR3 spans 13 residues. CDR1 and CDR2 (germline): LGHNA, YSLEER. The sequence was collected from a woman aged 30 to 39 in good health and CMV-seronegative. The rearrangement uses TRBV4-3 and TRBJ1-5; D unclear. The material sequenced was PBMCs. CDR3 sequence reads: CASSQDMDQPQHF. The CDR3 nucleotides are TGCGCCAGCAGCCAAGATATGGATCAGCCCCAGCATTTT.